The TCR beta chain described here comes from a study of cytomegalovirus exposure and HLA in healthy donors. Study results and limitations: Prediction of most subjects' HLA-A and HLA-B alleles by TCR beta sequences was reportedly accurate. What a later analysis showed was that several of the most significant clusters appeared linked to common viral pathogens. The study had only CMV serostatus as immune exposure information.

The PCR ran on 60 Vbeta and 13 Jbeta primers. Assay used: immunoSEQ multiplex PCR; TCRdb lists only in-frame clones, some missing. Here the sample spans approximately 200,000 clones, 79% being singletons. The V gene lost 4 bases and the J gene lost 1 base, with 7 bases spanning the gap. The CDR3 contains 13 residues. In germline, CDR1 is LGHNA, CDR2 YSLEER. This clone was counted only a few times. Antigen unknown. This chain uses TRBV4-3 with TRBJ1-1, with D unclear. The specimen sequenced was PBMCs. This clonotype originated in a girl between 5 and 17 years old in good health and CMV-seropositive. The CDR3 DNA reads TGCGCCAGCAGCCGATACACGAACACTGAAGCTTTCTTT. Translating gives CASSRYTNTEAFF.